This entry lists 11 T cell receptor beta chains sequenced from one sample in a study of cytomegalovirus exposure and HLA in healthy donors. The PCR contained 60 Vbeta and 13 Jbeta primers. Libraries were prepared by immunoSEQ multiplex PCR; TCRdb keeps only in-frame clonotypes and omits some of them. Of roughly 160,000 clones listed, about 72% are singletons. Sequenced material: PBMCs. The source is a man aged 50 or older in good health and CMV-seropositive.

The chain couples TRBV6-5 to TRBJ2-1; 12 bases map to TRBD2. J gave up 3 bases and V 5 bases, and 2 bases lay outside the gene matches. Germline V lookup: CDR1 MNHEY, CDR2 SVGAGI. The CDR3 is 15 amino acids. The CDR3 loop reads CASSVTSGGYNEQFF. The CDR3, as DNA: TGTGCCAGCAGTGTGACTAGCGGGGGCTACAATGAGCAGTTCTTC.

This rearrangement joins TRBV19 to TRBJ2-2, with a possible D match to TRBD1 (6 bases). Trimming cost V 3 bases and J 7 bases, with 12 bases left between them. The CDR3 spans 14 residues. Germline CDR1 LNHDA, CDR2 SQIVND (reference sequence). CDR3 sequence reads: CASSIWQGNGELFF. For the CDR3, the DNA is TGTGCCAGTAGTATCTGGCAGGGGAACGGGGAGCTGTTTTTT.

The J gene is TRBJ1-1, the V gene TRBV4-3, with D perhaps TRBD1 (6 bases). The CDR3 is 13 residues long. With 3 bases removed from V and 6 bases from J, the gap between germline ends came to 11 bases. Germline V gene lookup returns CDR1 LGHNA and CDR2 YSLEER. The CDR3 nucleotides read TGCGCCAGCAGCCAGGGTTACAGGGCTGAAGCTTTCTTT. Its protein product is CASSQGYRAEAFF.

The chain uses TRBV27 and TRBJ2-5; TRBD1 aligns across 10 bases. The CDR3 spans 16 residues. With 4 bases clipped from V and 4 bases from J, the junction kept 9 bases outside the gene matches. Germline loops: CDR1 MNHEY, CDR2 SMNVEV (reference sequence). As DNA, the CDR3 is TGTGCCAGCAGTTCAATGGGACAGGGGAGGGGAGAGACCCAGTACTTC. As protein: CASSSMGQGRGETQYF.

This clone has a handful of counts. J is TRBJ1-5 and V is TRBV18, with a tentative D call TRBD1 (6 bases). The V end was cut by 3 bases, the J end by 2 bases, with 11 bases between. Germline V gene lookup returns CDR1 KGHSH and CDR2 LQKENI. This CDR3 comprises 15 residues. The CDR3: CASSPFGQRNQPQHF. The CDR3 DNA reads as TGTGCCAGCTCACCGTTCGGACAGCGCAATCAGCCCCAGCATTTT.

The V and J genes are TRBV7-2 and TRBJ2-3; 15 nucleotides align to TRBD2. CDR3 size: 17 residues. Germline loops: CDR1 SGHTA, CDR2 FQGNSA. J lost 8 bases, V lost 5 bases, and 11 bases had no gene match. The CDR3 bases are TGTGCCAGCAGCCCAAGCCGGACTAGCGGGGGGGTGGGTACGCAGTATTTT. Protein sequence: CASSPSRTSGGVGTQYF. Based on the CDR3 plus reference TRBV7-2 and TRBJ2-3, the full variable domain is GAGVSQSPSNKVTEKGKDVELRCDPISGHTALYWYRQSLGQGLEFLIYFQGNSAPDKSGLPSDRFSAERTGGSVSTLTIQRTQQEDSAVYLCASSPSRTSGGVGTQYFGPGTRLTVL.

This chain uses TRBV18 with TRBJ1-1, with TRBD1 as a possible D gene (5 bases). In germline, CDR1 is KGHSH, CDR2 LQKENI. The CDR3 is 14 residues long. The V end lost 2 bases, the J end lost 2 bases, and 9 bases lay between the germline ends. The CDR3 coding sequence is TGTGCCAGCTCACCAGGGGCCAGTAACACTGAAGCTTTCTTT. It translates to CASSPGASNTEAFF.

This chain joins TRBV19 and TRBJ2-5; D unresolved. The CDR3 runs to 17 residues. The V gene's germline CDR1 is LNHDA and CDR2 SQIVND (reference sequence). The V gene lost 4 bases and the J gene lost 2 bases, with 20 bases spanning the gap. CDR3 amino acids: CASSTYSSWQAQETQYF. Here the CDR3 DNA reads TGTGCCAGTAGTACGTATTCTTCTTGGCAGGCGCAAGAGACCCAGTACTTC.

The chain has TRBV4-1 and TRBJ1-4; 10 bases map to TRBD1. CDR3 length: 15 residues. The germline CDR1 and CDR2 sequences are MGHRA and YSYEKL. The V gene end was trimmed by 4 bases and the J gene end by 8 bases; junction bases not matched to a gene: 7. CDR3 bases: TGCGCCAGCAGCCCCACAGGGACAGGGGAGGAAAAACTGTTTTTT. It codes for CASSPTGTGEEKLFF.

J is TRBJ1-2 and V is TRBV7-9, with D unresolved. Germline V gene data show CDR1 as SEHNR and CDR2 as FQNEAQ (reference sequence). V lost 7 bases and J 2 bases, leaving 17 bases between the germline ends. The CDR3 extends over 15 amino acids. This CDR3 is CASTRGAQANYGYTF. The DNA of the CDR3 is TGTGCCAGCACCCGCGGAGCCCAAGCAAACTATGGCTACACCTTC.

V gene TRBV19 combines with J gene TRBJ2-7; 10 bases are a match to TRBD1. Trimming at V came to 5 bases and at J to 5 bases, leaving 9 bases not matched to a gene. The CDR3 has 15 residues. Germline-derived CDR1 and CDR2 are LNHDA and SQIVND (reference sequence). In DNA, the CDR3 is TGTGCCAGTAGTTTAACCGGGACAGGGGCCCACGAGCAGTACTTC. This codes for CASSLTGTGAHEQYF.